This T cell receptor beta chain was sequenced during a study of cytomegalovirus exposure and HLA in healthy donors. 60 Vbeta and 13 Jbeta primers were used in PCR. Only in-frame clones appear in the TCRdb table, and some are missing; sequencing was by immunoSEQ multiplex PCR. The sample lists 120,000 or so clones; approximately 80% were seen once. Deletions cut 4 bases from V and 9 bases from J, with 16 bases between. Germline CDR1 reads MNHNS; CDR2 reads SASEGT. This CDR3 comprises 15 residues. The material sequenced was PBMCs. The rearrangement joins TRBV6-1 to TRBJ1-6; D unresolved. The receptor was derived from a man aged 25 to 45 in good health and CMV-seropositive. The CDR3 is CASSVFDQEGSPLHF. CDR3 nucleotide sequence: TGTGCCAGCAGTGTGTTTGATCAGGAGGGTTCACCCCTCCACTTT.